The present T cell receptor (beta chain) was sequenced within a study of CD8 T cells in ankylosing spondylitis. General study results and limits: Ankylosing spondylitis blood seemed to carry a telltale TCR beta motif made of roughly 8 highly homologous variants.

Using its own MiXCR run on the 5' RACE reads, TCRdb lists one record per CDR3 protein. The data contain around 770,000 distinct CDR3 sequences, 12% of them seen just once; the ten biggest clones take up around 0.51%. Trimming stripped 0 bases from V and 4 bases from J, with 9 bases between. This CDR3 is 14 amino acids long. The germline V gene encodes CDR1 SEHNR and CDR2 FQNEAQ (reference sequence). Notes on this clonotype: What it recognizes is unknown.

What was sequenced was blood, either unsorted or a sorted T cell fraction (not recorded which). This TCR derives from a male donor with ankylosing spondylitis. The V gene is TRBV7-9, the J gene TRBJ2-5, with D maybe TRBD1 (6 bases). The chain's CDR3 is CASSLAMTGETQYF. In DNA form, the CDR3 reads TGTGCCAGCAGCTTAGCGATGACAGGAGAGACCCAGTACTTC. The entire variable domain, with the rest obtained from reference TRBV7-9 and TRBJ2-5, is as follows: DTGVSQNPRHKITKRGQNVTFRCDPISEHNRLYWYRQTLGQGPEFLTYFQNEAQLEKSRLLSDRFSAERPKGSFSTLEIQRTEQGDSAMYLCASSLAMTGETQYFGPGTRLLVL.